The rows below give T cell receptor beta chains drawn from one sample of a study of CD8 T cells in ankylosing spondylitis. A single record per CDR3 protein comes from TCRdb applying MiXCR to the 5' RACE reads. The sample consists of a few hundred thousand distinct CDR3 sequences, 7% to 8% of them appearing once. Source material: blood, either unsorted or a sorted T cell fraction (not recorded which). The receptor source for this set is a male donor with ankylosing spondylitis. The CDR3 runs from the conserved cysteine through the conserved F or W. The order of the fields is J gene, D gene, clone size, V gene, CDR3 length, CDR3 protein, CDR3 DNA. D genes are given only for firm matches. Only part of the rows carry a size: once, few, many, or a class if the clone is expanded.

j_call: TRBJ1-2
d_call: -
clone_size: many
v_call: TRBV29-1
cdr3_length: 12
cdr3_aa: CSVRTAGGGYTF
cdr3_nt: TGCAGCGTACGAACGGCGGGGGGGGGCTACACCTTC

j_call: TRBJ2-1
d_call: -
clone_size: many
v_call: TRBV11-1
cdr3_length: 16
cdr3_aa: CASSSPRGVDLNEQFF
cdr3_nt: TGTGCCAGCAGCTCCCCACGTGGAGTAGACCTCAATGAGCAGTTCTTC

j_call: TRBJ2-5
d_call: TRBD2
clone_size: few
v_call: TRBV27
cdr3_length: 15
cdr3_aa: CASSSGLAGQETQYF
cdr3_nt: TGTGCCAGCAGTTCGGGACTAGCGGGGCAAGAGACCCAGTACTTC

j_call: TRBJ2-1
d_call: -
clone_size: few
v_call: TRBV10-1
cdr3_length: 12
cdr3_aa: CASSEFNNEQFF
cdr3_nt: TGCGCCAGCAGTGAGTTTAACAATGAGCAGTTCTTC

j_call: TRBJ1-1
d_call: -
clone_size: many
v_call: TRBV20-1
cdr3_length: 13
cdr3_aa: CSARDLGITEAFF
cdr3_nt: TGCAGTGCTAGAGATCTAGGAATAACTGAAGCTTTCTTT

j_call: TRBJ2-3
d_call: -
clone_size: many
v_call: TRBV7-2
cdr3_length: 14
cdr3_aa: CASSLDTGTDTQYF
cdr3_nt: TGTGCCAGCAGCTTAGACACGGGAACAGATACGCAGTATTTT

j_call: TRBJ2-2
d_call: -
clone_size: -
v_call: TRBV7-9
cdr3_length: 13
cdr3_aa: CASSSTRTGELFF
cdr3_nt: TGTGCCAGCAGCTCGACTAGAACCGGGGAGCTGTTTTTT

j_call: TRBJ1-5
d_call: -
clone_size: many
v_call: TRBV5-1
cdr3_length: 14
cdr3_aa: CASSLGVGDQPQHF
cdr3_nt: TGCGCCAGCAGCCTTGGTGTGGGGGATCAGCCCCAGCATTTT

j_call: TRBJ2-7
d_call: -
clone_size: many
v_call: TRBV29-1
cdr3_length: 15
cdr3_aa: CSVRGQLNRSYEQYF
cdr3_nt: TGCAGCGTCCGAGGTCAACTGAACCGATCCTACGAGCAGTACTTC

j_call: TRBJ1-1
d_call: TRBD1
clone_size: many
v_call: TRBV24-1
cdr3_length: 15
cdr3_aa: CATNRDRGLDTEAFF
cdr3_nt: TGTGCCACCAACCGGGACAGGGGGCTGGACACTGAAGCTTTCTTT

j_call: TRBJ1-5
d_call: -
clone_size: many
v_call: TRBV11-2
cdr3_length: 18
cdr3_aa: CASSVSGTPLSSNQPQHF
cdr3_nt: TGTGCCAGCAGCGTCTCGGGGACCCCCCTGAGCAGCAATCAGCCCCAGCATTTT

j_call: TRBJ2-4
d_call: -
clone_size: few
v_call: TRBV9
cdr3_length: 16
cdr3_aa: CASSAFTGKEKNIQYF
cdr3_nt: TGTGCCAGCAGCGCCTTCACAGGGAAGGAGAAAAACATTCAGTACTTC

j_call: TRBJ2-7
d_call: TRBD1
clone_size: many
v_call: TRBV11-2
cdr3_length: 15
cdr3_aa: CASSLDGTEGYEQYF
cdr3_nt: TGTGCCAGCAGCTTAGACGGGACAGAAGGCTACGAGCAGTACTTC

j_call: TRBJ1-6
d_call: -
clone_size: many
v_call: TRBV20-1
cdr3_length: 15
cdr3_aa: CSARTQVSYNSPLHF
cdr3_nt: TGCAGTGCTAGAACACAGGTCTCCTATAATTCACCCCTCCACTTT

j_call: TRBJ1-6
d_call: -
clone_size: many
v_call: TRBV11-2
cdr3_length: 12
cdr3_aa: CASSLGSRVLHF
cdr3_nt: TGTGCCAGCAGCCTCGGGAGCCGGGTGCTCCACTTT

j_call: TRBJ1-2
d_call: -
clone_size: -
v_call: TRBV6-5
cdr3_length: 12
cdr3_aa: CASSYPRGGYTF
cdr3_nt: TGTGCCAGCAGTTACCCCCGGGGGGGCTACACCTTC

j_call: TRBJ2-7
d_call: TRBD2
clone_size: many
v_call: TRBV27
cdr3_length: 15
cdr3_aa: CASSLVGTSAYEQYF
cdr3_nt: TGTGCCAGCAGCCTGGTCGGGACTAGCGCCTACGAGCAGTACTTC

j_call: TRBJ2-7
d_call: TRBD1
clone_size: many
v_call: TRBV6-4
cdr3_length: 15
cdr3_aa: CASSEGQGITYEQYF
cdr3_nt: TGTGCCAGCAGTGAGGGACAGGGGATCACGTACGAGCAGTACTTC

j_call: TRBJ2-3
d_call: TRBD1
clone_size: many
v_call: TRBV7-9
cdr3_length: 20
cdr3_aa: CASSRTSVDRAHNALDTQYF
cdr3_nt: TGTGCCAGCAGCCGCACCTCCGTCGACAGGGCCCATAATGCCCTAGATACGCAGTATTTT

j_call: TRBJ1-2
d_call: -
clone_size: many
v_call: TRBV11-2
cdr3_length: 15
cdr3_aa: CASSPSGGRENGYTF
cdr3_nt: TGTGCCAGCAGCCCCTCTGGGGGGCGGGAGAATGGCTACACCTTC

j_call: TRBJ1-2
d_call: TRBD1
clone_size: many
v_call: TRBV29-1
cdr3_length: 11
cdr3_aa: CSAGTGKGYTF
cdr3_nt: TGCAGCGCGGGGACAGGGAAGGGCTACACCTTC

j_call: TRBJ2-1
d_call: -
clone_size: many
v_call: TRBV6-1
cdr3_length: 13
cdr3_aa: CASTYKGVWEQFF
cdr3_nt: TGTGCCAGCACCTATAAGGGGGTTTGGGAGCAGTTCTTC

j_call: TRBJ1-2
d_call: TRBD1
clone_size: few
v_call: TRBV6-1
cdr3_length: 15
cdr3_aa: CASSGGTARNYGYTF
cdr3_nt: TGTGCCAGCAGTGGGGGGACAGCCCGTAACTATGGCTACACCTTC

j_call: TRBJ2-2
d_call: TRBD1
clone_size: many
v_call: TRBV29-1
cdr3_length: 16
cdr3_aa: CSVEVGGTGLTGELFF
cdr3_nt: TGCAGCGTTGAAGTAGGGGGGACAGGTCTCACCGGGGAGCTGTTTTTT

j_call: TRBJ2-1
d_call: -
clone_size: many
v_call: TRBV12-3/TRBV12-4
cdr3_length: 10
cdr3_aa: CASRRIEQFF
cdr3_nt: TGTGCCAGCAGGAGGATCGAGCAGTTCTTC

j_call: TRBJ1-5
d_call: TRBD1
clone_size: few
v_call: TRBV4-3
cdr3_length: 13
cdr3_aa: CASSTGVGQPQHF
cdr3_nt: TGCGCCAGCAGTACAGGGGTTGGGCAGCCCCAGCATTTT

j_call: TRBJ1-5
d_call: -
clone_size: few
v_call: TRBV7-2
cdr3_length: 15
cdr3_aa: CASSLLRYSNQPQHF
cdr3_nt: TGTGCCAGCAGCTTACTCAGATATAGCAATCAGCCCCAGCATTTT

j_call: TRBJ2-1
d_call: TRBD1
clone_size: -
v_call: TRBV12-3/TRBV12-4
cdr3_length: 16
cdr3_aa: CASSLAPGTAYNEQFF
cdr3_nt: TGTGCCAGCAGTTTAGCCCCCGGGACAGCCTACAATGAGCAGTTCTTC

j_call: TRBJ2-3
d_call: TRBD2
clone_size: many
v_call: TRBV12-3/TRBV12-4
cdr3_length: 11
cdr3_aa: CASSPGRAQYF
cdr3_nt: TGTGCCAGCAGTCCCGGGAGGGCGCAGTATTTT

j_call: TRBJ1-2
d_call: -
clone_size: few
v_call: TRBV27
cdr3_length: 15
cdr3_aa: CASSLTGRGNYGYTF
cdr3_nt: TGTGCCAGCAGTTTAACGGGCAGGGGAAACTATGGCTACACCTTC

j_call: TRBJ2-5
d_call: TRBD2
clone_size: -
v_call: TRBV6-2/TRBV6-3
cdr3_length: 20
cdr3_aa: CASSYSTGLAGGWGQETQYF
cdr3_nt: TGTGCCAGCAGTTACTCAACTGGACTAGCGGGAGGATGGGGACAAGAGACCCAGTACTTC

j_call: TRBJ1-6
d_call: TRBD1
clone_size: many
v_call: TRBV11-2
cdr3_length: 18
cdr3_aa: CASSLLDRGLSYNSPLHF
cdr3_nt: TGTGCCAGCAGCTTACTAGACAGGGGGCTTTCCTATAATTCACCCCTCCACTTT

j_call: TRBJ2-2
d_call: TRBD2
clone_size: many
v_call: TRBV24-1
cdr3_length: 14
cdr3_aa: CATSGGLYTGELFF
cdr3_nt: TGTGCCACCAGCGGGGGGTTGTACACCGGGGAGCTGTTTTTT

j_call: TRBJ2-7
d_call: TRBD1
clone_size: many
v_call: TRBV7-9
cdr3_length: 17
cdr3_aa: CASSSSLDRSVSYEQYF
cdr3_nt: TGTGCCAGCAGCTCCTCTCTGGACAGGTCGGTCTCCTACGAGCAGTACTTC

j_call: TRBJ2-1
d_call: -
clone_size: many
v_call: TRBV29-1
cdr3_length: 12
cdr3_aa: CSVELGLAEQFF
cdr3_nt: TGCAGCGTTGAATTGGGGTTGGCTGAGCAGTTCTTC

j_call: TRBJ2-4
d_call: TRBD2
clone_size: few
v_call: TRBV10-2
cdr3_length: 16
cdr3_aa: CASIPRALTGGNIQYF
cdr3_nt: TGCGCCAGCATCCCCAGGGCTCTCACGGGGGGAAACATTCAGTACTTC

j_call: TRBJ2-7
d_call: -
clone_size: -
v_call: TRBV29-1
cdr3_length: 13
cdr3_aa: CSVDQGGGYEQYF
cdr3_nt: TGCAGCGTTGACCAGGGGGGCGGCTACGAGCAGTACTTC

j_call: TRBJ1-5
d_call: -
clone_size: many
v_call: TRBV6-2/TRBV6-3
cdr3_length: 15
cdr3_aa: CASSYQGSSRQPQHF
cdr3_nt: TGTGCCAGCAGTTACCAGGGATCCTCTAGACAGCCCCAGCATTTT

j_call: TRBJ2-2
d_call: -
clone_size: few
v_call: TRBV19
cdr3_length: 14
cdr3_aa: CASSWGSDTGELFF
cdr3_nt: TGTGCCAGTAGTTGGGGATCCGACACCGGGGAGCTGTTTTTT